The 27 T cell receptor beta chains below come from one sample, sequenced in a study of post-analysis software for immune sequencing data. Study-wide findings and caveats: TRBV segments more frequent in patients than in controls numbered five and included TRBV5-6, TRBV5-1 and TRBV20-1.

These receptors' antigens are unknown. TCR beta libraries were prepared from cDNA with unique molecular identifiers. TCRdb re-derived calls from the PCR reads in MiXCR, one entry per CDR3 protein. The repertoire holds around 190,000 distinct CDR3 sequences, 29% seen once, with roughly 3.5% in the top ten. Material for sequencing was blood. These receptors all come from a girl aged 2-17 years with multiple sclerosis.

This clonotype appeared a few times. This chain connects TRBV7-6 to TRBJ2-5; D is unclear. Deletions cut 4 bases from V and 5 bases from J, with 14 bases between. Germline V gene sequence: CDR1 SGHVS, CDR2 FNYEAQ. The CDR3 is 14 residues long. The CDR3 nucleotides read TGTGCCAGCAGCTCCTATACCGGGCGGGAGACCCAGTACTTC. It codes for CASSSYTGRETQYF. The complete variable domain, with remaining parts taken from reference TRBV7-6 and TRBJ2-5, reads GAGVSQSPRYKVTKRGQDVALRCDPISGHVSLYWYRQALGQGPEFLTYFNYEAQQDKSGLPNDRFSAERPEGSISTLTIQRTEQRDSAMYRCASSSYTGRETQYFGPGTRLLVL.

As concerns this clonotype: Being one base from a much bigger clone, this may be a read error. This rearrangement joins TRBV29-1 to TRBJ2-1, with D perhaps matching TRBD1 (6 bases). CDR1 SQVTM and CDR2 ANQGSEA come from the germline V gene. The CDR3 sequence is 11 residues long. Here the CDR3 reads CGVEGVNEQFF. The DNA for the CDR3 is TGCGGCGTCGAGGGGGTCAATGAGCAGTTCTTC.

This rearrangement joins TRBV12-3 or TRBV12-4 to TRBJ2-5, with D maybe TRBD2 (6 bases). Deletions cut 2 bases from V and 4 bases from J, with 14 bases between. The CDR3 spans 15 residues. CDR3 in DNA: TGTGCCAGCAGTTTACGCAGGAGGGCCGGAGAGACCCAGTACTTC. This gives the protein CASSLRRRAGETQYF.

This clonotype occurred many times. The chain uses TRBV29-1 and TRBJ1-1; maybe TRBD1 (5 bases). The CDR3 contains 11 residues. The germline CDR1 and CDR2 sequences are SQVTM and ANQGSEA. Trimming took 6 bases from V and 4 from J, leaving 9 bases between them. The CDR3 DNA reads TGCAGCGTGGGGGTTGTCACTGAAGCTTTCTTT. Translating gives CSVGVVTEAFF.

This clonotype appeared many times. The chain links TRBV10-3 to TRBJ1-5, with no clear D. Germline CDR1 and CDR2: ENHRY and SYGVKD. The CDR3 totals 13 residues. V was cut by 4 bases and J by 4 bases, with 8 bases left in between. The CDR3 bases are TGTGCCATCAGTGGGGCGGATAATCAGCCCCAGCATTTT. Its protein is CAISGADNQPQHF.

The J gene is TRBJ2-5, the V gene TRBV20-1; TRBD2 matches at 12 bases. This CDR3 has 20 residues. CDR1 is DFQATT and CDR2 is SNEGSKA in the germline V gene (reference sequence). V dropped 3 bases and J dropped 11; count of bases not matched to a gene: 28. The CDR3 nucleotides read TGCAGTGCTAGGACTAGCGGGAGCATGGCCCACAGGGGAACCTACAATGAGCAGTACTTC. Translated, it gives CSARTSGSMAHRGTYNEQYF.

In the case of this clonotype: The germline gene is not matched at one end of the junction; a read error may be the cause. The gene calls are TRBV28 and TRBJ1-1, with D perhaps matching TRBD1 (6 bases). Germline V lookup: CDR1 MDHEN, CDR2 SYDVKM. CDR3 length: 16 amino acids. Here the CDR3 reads CAGRHTGTGTNTEAFF. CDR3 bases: TGTGCCGGCAGACACACCGGTACAGGGACGAACACTGAAGCTTTCTTT.

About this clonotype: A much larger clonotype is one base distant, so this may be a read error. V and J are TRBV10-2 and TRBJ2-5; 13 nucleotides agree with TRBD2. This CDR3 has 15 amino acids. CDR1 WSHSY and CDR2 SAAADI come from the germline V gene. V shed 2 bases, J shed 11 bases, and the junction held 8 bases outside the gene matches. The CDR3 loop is CASSERTSGSDEQYF. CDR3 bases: TGCGCCAGCAGTGAGCGGACTAGCGGGAGTGATGAGCAGTACTTC.

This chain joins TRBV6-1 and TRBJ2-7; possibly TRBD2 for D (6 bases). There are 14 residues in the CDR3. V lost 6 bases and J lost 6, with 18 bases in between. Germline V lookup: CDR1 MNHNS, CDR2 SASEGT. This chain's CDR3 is CASSQTRGLGEQYF. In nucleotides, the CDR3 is TGTGCCAGCAGCCAAACCCGGGGACTCGGCGAGCAGTACTTC.

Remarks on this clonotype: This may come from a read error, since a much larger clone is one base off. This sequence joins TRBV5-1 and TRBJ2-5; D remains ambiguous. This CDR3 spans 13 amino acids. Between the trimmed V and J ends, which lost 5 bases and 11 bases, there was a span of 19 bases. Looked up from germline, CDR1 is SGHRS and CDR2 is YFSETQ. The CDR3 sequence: CASSQSSYNEQYF. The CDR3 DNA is TGCGCCAGCAGTCAGAGCTCCTACAATGAGCAGTACTTC. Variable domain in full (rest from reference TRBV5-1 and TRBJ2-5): KAGVTQTPRYLIKTRGQQVTLSCSPISGHRSVSWYQQTPGQGLQFLFEYFSETQRNKGNFPGRFSGRQFSNSRSEMNVSTLELGDSALYLCASSQSSYNEQYFGPGTRLLVL.

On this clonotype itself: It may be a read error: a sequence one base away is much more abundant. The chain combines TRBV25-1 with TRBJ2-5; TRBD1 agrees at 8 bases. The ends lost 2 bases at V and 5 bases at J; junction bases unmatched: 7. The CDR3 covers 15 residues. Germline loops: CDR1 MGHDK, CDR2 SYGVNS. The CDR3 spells CASSERSGGHETQYF. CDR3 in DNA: TGTGCCAGCAGTGAAAGGTCAGGGGGCCATGAGACCCAGTACTTC.

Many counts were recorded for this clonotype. The CDR3 protein is CASSAEGTSVSHTQYF. The CDR3 coding sequence is TGTGCCAGCAGCGCTGAAGGGACTAGCGTGTCCCATACGCAGTATTTT. The chain uses TRBV28 and TRBJ2-3; 10 nucleotides agree with TRBD2. This CDR3 has 16 amino acids. Germline V CDR1 and CDR2: MDHEN, SYDVKM. Trimming took 6 bases from V and 7 from J; bases not matched to a gene: 13.

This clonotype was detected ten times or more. CDR3 residues: CSASLYEQYF. The CDR3 DNA reads TGCAGTGCTAGTCTGTACGAGCAGTACTTC. This chain joins TRBV20-1 and TRBJ2-7; D gene ambiguous. Germline lookup yields CDR1 DFQATT and CDR2 SNEGSKA (reference sequence). The CDR3 is 10 residues long. The V end was cut by 3 bases, the J end by 4 bases, with 4 bases between.

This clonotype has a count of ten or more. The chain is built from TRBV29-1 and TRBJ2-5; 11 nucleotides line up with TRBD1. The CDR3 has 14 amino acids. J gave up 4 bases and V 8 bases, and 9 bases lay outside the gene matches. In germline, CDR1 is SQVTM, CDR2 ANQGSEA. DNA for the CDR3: TGCAGCATCGAGCCGGGACAGGGGGGAGAGACCCAGTACTTC. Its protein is CSIEPGQGGETQYF.

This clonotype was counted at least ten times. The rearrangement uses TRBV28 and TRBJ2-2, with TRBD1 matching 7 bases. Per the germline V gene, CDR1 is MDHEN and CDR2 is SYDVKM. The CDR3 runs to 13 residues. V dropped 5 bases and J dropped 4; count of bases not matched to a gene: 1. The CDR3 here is CASSNRGTGELFF. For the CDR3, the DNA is TGTGCCAGCAGTAACAGGGGCACCGGGGAGCTGTTTTTT.

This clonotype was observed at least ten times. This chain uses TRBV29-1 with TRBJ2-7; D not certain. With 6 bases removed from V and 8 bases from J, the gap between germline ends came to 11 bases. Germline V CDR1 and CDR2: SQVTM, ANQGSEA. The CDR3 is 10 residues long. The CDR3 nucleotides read TGCAGCGTGGCAGAGAGTCAGCAGTACTTC. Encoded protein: CSVAESQQYF.

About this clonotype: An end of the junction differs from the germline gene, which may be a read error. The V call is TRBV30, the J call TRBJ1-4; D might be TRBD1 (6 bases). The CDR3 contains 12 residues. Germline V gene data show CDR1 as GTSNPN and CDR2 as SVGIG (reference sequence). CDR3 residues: CACSGGREKLFF. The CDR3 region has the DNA TGTGCCTGTAGTGGGGGGCGGGAAAAACTGTTTTTT.

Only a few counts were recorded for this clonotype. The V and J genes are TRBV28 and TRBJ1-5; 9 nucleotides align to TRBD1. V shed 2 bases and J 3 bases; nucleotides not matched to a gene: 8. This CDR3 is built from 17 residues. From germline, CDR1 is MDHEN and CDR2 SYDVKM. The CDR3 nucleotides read TGTGCCAGCAGTTTAGGGGGGGACAGGGACGCCAATCAGCCCCAGCATTTT. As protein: CASSLGGDRDANQPQHF.

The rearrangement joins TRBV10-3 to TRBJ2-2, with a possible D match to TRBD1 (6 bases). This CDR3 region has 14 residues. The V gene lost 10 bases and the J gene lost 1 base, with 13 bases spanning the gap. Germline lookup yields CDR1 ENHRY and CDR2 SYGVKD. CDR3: CATWQGLNTGELFF. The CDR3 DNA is TGTGCCACCTGGCAGGGGTTGAACACCGGGGAGCTGTTTTTT.

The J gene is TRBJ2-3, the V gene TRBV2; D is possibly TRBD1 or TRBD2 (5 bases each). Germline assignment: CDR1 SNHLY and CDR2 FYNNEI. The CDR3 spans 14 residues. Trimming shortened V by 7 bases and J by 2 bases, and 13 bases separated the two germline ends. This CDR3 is CASNRGVNTDTQYF. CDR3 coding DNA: TGTGCCAGCAATAGAGGGGTCAACACAGATACGCAGTATTTT.

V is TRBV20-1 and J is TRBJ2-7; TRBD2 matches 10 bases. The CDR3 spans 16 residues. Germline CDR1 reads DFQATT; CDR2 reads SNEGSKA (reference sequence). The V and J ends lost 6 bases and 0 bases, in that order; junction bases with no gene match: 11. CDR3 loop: CSARGLLAGFSYEQYF. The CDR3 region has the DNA TGCAGTGCGAGGGGTTTACTAGCGGGATTCTCCTACGAGCAGTACTTC.

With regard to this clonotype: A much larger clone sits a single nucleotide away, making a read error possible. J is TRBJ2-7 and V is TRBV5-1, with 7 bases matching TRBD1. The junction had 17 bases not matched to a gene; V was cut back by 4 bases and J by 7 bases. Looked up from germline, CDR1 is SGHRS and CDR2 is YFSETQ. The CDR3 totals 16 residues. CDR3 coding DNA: TGCGCCAGCAGCGGGATACAGGGGCCTTCCTACAATGAGCAGTACTTC. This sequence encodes CASSGIQGPSYNEQYF.

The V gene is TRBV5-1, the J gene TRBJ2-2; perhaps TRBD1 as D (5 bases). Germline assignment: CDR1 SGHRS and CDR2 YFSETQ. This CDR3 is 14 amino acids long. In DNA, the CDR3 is TGCCCTAAAAAGCCATACAGGATCCCCGGGGAGCTGTTTTTT. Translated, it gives CPKKPYRIPGELFF. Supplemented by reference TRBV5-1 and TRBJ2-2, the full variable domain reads KAGVTQTPRYLIKTRGQQVTLSCSPISGHRSVSWYQQTPGQGLQFLFEYFSETQRNKGNFPGRFSGRQFSNSRSEMNVSTLELGDSALYLCPKKPYRIPGELFFGEGSRLTVL.

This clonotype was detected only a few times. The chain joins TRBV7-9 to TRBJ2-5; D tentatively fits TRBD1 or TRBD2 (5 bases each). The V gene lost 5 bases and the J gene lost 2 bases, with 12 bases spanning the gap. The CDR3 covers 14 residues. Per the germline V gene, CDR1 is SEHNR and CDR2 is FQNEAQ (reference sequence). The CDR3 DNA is TGTGCCAGCAGCCCATGGGACGGACAAGAGACCCAGTACTTC. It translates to CASSPWDGQETQYF.

The CDR3 here is CASSSDLRTNEKLFF. CDR3 bases: TGTGCCAGCAGCTCCGATTTGCGAACTAATGAAAAACTGTTTTTT. V and J are TRBV7-9 and TRBJ1-4; D ambiguous. Trimming removed 4 bases at V and 1 base at J, with 10 bases between. There are 15 residues in the CDR3. The germline V gene encodes CDR1 SEHNR and CDR2 FQNEAQ (reference sequence).

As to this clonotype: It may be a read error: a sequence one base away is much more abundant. This CDR3 reads CASSPGGATSHNEQFF. In DNA, the CDR3 is TGCGCCAGCAGCCCGGGGGGGGCTACCTCCCACAATGAGCAGTTCTTC. The gene calls are TRBV5-1 and TRBJ2-1; TRBD2 agrees at 8 bases. The germline V gene has CDR1 SGHRS and CDR2 YFSETQ. CDR3 length: 16 residues.

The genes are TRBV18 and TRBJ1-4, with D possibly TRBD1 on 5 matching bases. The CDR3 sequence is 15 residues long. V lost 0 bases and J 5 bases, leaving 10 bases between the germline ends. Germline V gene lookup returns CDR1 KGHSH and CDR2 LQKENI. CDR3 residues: CASSPPGGENEKLFF. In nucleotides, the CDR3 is TGTGCCAGCTCACCACCCGGGGGGGAAAATGAAAAACTGTTTTTT. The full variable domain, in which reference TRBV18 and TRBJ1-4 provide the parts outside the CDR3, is NAGVMQNPRHLVRRRGQEARLRCSPMKGHSHVYWYRQLPEEGLKFMVYLQKENIIDESGMPKERFSAEFPKEGPSILRIQQVVRGDSAAYFCASSPPGGENEKLFFGSGTQLSVL.